These T cell receptor beta chains were read from a single sample in a study of blood T cell repertoires in COVID-19. The table came from immunoSEQ multiplex PCR; TCRdb's copy has only in-frame clones and leaves some out. The data contain about 230,000 clones, 65% to 90% of them singletons. The sequenced material came from peripheral blood. All receptors derive from a woman aged 50 to 65 with acute or convalescent COVID-19. Both conserved end residues are part of each CDR3. The order of the fields is J gene, V gene, CDR3 protein.

j_call: TRBJ1-2; v_call: TRBV28; cdr3_aa: CASSAPQGISPTYGYTF
j_call: TRBJ2-1; v_call: TRBV28; cdr3_aa: CASRAEYNEQFF
j_call: TRBJ2-3; v_call: TRBV30; cdr3_aa: CAWSVPGLTSTDTQYF
j_call: TRBJ2-5; v_call: TRBV2; cdr3_aa: CASKGLAVQETQYF
j_call: TRBJ2-1; v_call: TRBV28; cdr3_aa: CASRGLYNEQFF
j_call: TRBJ2-2; v_call: TRBV6-5; cdr3_aa: CASSSTSGGVVGELFF
j_call: TRBJ2-7; v_call: TRBV15; cdr3_aa: CATSRDVGTGGLYEQYF
j_call: TRBJ1-4; v_call: TRBV7-8; cdr3_aa: CASSSRGVYEKLFF
j_call: TRBJ1-6; v_call: TRBV2; cdr3_aa: CASTQYRNNSPLHF
j_call: TRBJ2-1; v_call: TRBV6-2/TRBV6-3; cdr3_aa: CASSSPPGSYNEQFF
j_call: TRBJ2-3; v_call: TRBV7-3; cdr3_aa: CASSPGLGTQYF
j_call: TRBJ1-3; v_call: TRBV5-1; cdr3_aa: CASSPTASGNTIYF
j_call: TRBJ2-4; v_call: TRBV19; cdr3_aa: CASSLLTGGLAKNIQYF
j_call: TRBJ2-1; v_call: TRBV6-4; cdr3_aa: CASSPNGGSYNEQFF
j_call: TRBJ2-1; v_call: TRBV13; cdr3_aa: CASSWGTSGYNEQFF
j_call: TRBJ2-7; v_call: TRBV11-2; cdr3_aa: CASSLEAEQYF
j_call: TRBJ1-6; v_call: TRBV15; cdr3_aa: CATSIRGSNSPLHF
j_call: TRBJ2-1; v_call: TRBV28; cdr3_aa: CASSLQVIAYNEQFF
j_call: TRBJ2-7; v_call: TRBV7-9; cdr3_aa: CASSPRSSYEQYF
j_call: TRBJ1-5; v_call: TRBV3-1/TRBV3-2; cdr3_aa: CASSQTGVGTQHF
j_call: TRBJ1-4; v_call: TRBV2; cdr3_aa: CASRGLNEKLFF
j_call: TRBJ2-5; v_call: TRBV9; cdr3_aa: CASSVGGLAGQETQYF
j_call: TRBJ1-2; v_call: TRBV5-1; cdr3_aa: CASSLRTGWAYGYTF
j_call: TRBJ2-4; v_call: TRBV6-1; cdr3_aa: CASSARLAGGENIQYF
j_call: TRBJ2-2; v_call: TRBV7-9; cdr3_aa: CASLKDPGTGAGELFF
j_call: TRBJ2-2; v_call: TRBV5-1; cdr3_aa: CASSLAANTGELFF
j_call: TRBJ1-4; v_call: TRBV7-9; cdr3_aa: CASSSYRGRELNEKLFF
j_call: TRBJ1-4; v_call: TRBV19; cdr3_aa: CASKRQGKKNEKLFF
j_call: TRBJ2-7; v_call: TRBV7-9; cdr3_aa: CASSWTLGGEQYF
j_call: TRBJ2-4; v_call: TRBV28; cdr3_aa: CASRGQGVNIQYF
j_call: TRBJ1-6; v_call: TRBV7-2; cdr3_aa: CASSLERDSPLHF
j_call: TRBJ2-2; v_call: TRBV18; cdr3_aa: CASSPQLAGGTGELFF
j_call: TRBJ1-2; v_call: TRBV30; cdr3_aa: CAFGEPMGFGYTF
j_call: TRBJ1-4; v_call: TRBV7-9; cdr3_aa: CASSPSGVTNEKLFF
j_call: TRBJ2-7; v_call: TRBV7-9; cdr3_aa: CASSHPGQAYEQYF
j_call: TRBJ2-7; v_call: TRBV6-5; cdr3_aa: CASSNSRDRTYEQYF
j_call: TRBJ2-3; v_call: TRBV6-5; cdr3_aa: CASSYSAGDTDTQYF
j_call: TRBJ1-3; v_call: TRBV7-4; cdr3_aa: CASSLQGSGNTIYF
j_call: TRBJ1-2; v_call: TRBV5-5; cdr3_aa: CASSLDNGAPALNYGYTF
j_call: TRBJ1-3; v_call: TRBV6-1; cdr3_aa: CASSEYYADRTASIYF
j_call: TRBJ2-3; v_call: TRBV2; cdr3_aa: CASSVTGTGTTDTQYF
j_call: TRBJ1-2; v_call: TRBV5-4; cdr3_aa: CASSFVKGATYGYTF
j_call: TRBJ1-2; v_call: TRBV19; cdr3_aa: CASSPTTGADYGYTF
j_call: TRBJ1-1; v_call: TRBV18; cdr3_aa: CASSPGGEAFF
j_call: TRBJ1-2; v_call: TRBV5-4; cdr3_aa: CASSPEVANYGYTF
j_call: TRBJ1-1; v_call: TRBV15; cdr3_aa: CATRTGGLNTEAFF
j_call: TRBJ1-5; v_call: TRBV28; cdr3_aa: CASLRGGNGQPQHF
j_call: TRBJ2-3; v_call: TRBV6-1; cdr3_aa: CASSALRDRVTDTQYF
j_call: TRBJ1-2; v_call: TRBV2; cdr3_aa: CASRATGNYGYTF
j_call: TRBJ2-4; v_call: TRBV5-8; cdr3_aa: CASSFGDRGPGQYF
j_call: TRBJ1-6; v_call: TRBV19; cdr3_aa: CASSPEGQGVSPLHF
j_call: TRBJ2-1; v_call: TRBV27; cdr3_aa: CASSLVLGRGEQFF
j_call: TRBJ1-5; v_call: TRBV7-9; cdr3_aa: CASSRTGTISNQPQHF
j_call: TRBJ2-1; v_call: TRBV7-2; cdr3_aa: CASSKRVAGNEQFF